The clone carrying this TCR beta chain was counted only a few times. Its target is unknown. CDR1 is SGHTA and CDR2 is FQGNSA in the germline V gene. This CDR3 is 15 amino acids long. V shed 4 bases, J shed 4 bases, and the junction held 7 bases outside the gene matches. This sample is part of a study of identical twins. Study findings and constraints: Insertion counts were lower in abundant cord blood beta clonotypes, a trend that memory repertoires did not show.

MiXCR was run by TCRdb on the 5' RACE reads, yielding one entry per CDR3 protein. The data show approximately 230,000 distinct CDR3 sequences, with over 12% seen just once and approximately 10% held by the top ten. The chain employs TRBV7-2 and TRBJ2-7; 10 bases agree with TRBD2. Sequenced sample: memory (CD45RO+) T cells sorted from blood. This receptor was obtained from a woman aged 18-35 years in good health. The CDR3, as DNA: TGTGCCAGCAGCTACAGGGCTAGCGGGAGTTACGAGCAGTACTTC. Translated: CASSYRASGSYEQYF.